A selection of T cell receptor beta chains follows, all from one sample in a study of T-cell memory formation after mild COVID-19. One entry per CDR3 protein, called by TCRdb with MiXCR from the 5' RACE reads. Of hundreds of thousands of distinct CDR3 sequences in the sample, 15% to 20% are singletons; the top ten hold around 8%. Sample: PBMCs or a T cell subset sorted from them (not recorded which). The receptors were gathered from an adult woman who had mild COVID-19 (a few samples of this study predate the infection). Cell type and time point are not known. Each CDR3 is given with its conserved first and last residue.

v_call	j_call	cdr3_aa
TRBV12-3/TRBV12-4	TRBJ2-1	CASRSDPSYNEQFF
TRBV7-9	TRBJ2-1	CASSSTSGAGYEQFF
TRBV29-1	TRBJ2-2	CSVGKSGSGTGELFF
TRBV12-3/TRBV12-4	TRBJ1-6	CASNDRGLSNSPLHF
TRBV18	TRBJ2-4	CASSPSGKGSDQYF
TRBV30	TRBJ1-2	CASEYREDNYGYTF
TRBV10-3	TRBJ1-2	CAIIGEYSYGYTF
TRBV4-3	TRBJ2-1	CASSQTESSYNEQFF
TRBV21-1	TRBJ1-1	CASSKIGTGGYTEAFF
TRBV24-1	TRBJ2-7	CATSDLRGREYF
TRBV3-1	TRBJ2-2	CASSQVGTGELFF
TRBV10-3	TRBJ1-6	CAISGGTRDSPLHF
TRBV5-3	TRBJ2-3	CARGTGRSTDTQYF
TRBV12-3/TRBV12-4	TRBJ2-2	CASSFGTANTGELFF
TRBV10-2	TRBJ2-3	CASSTKTGAVDTQYF
TRBV29-1	TRBJ2-7	CSVPPGVSSYEQYF
TRBV2	TRBJ2-1	CASGGTRSEQFF
TRBV7-3	TRBJ1-2	CASSPAPYRGGYGYTF
TRBV20-1	TRBJ2-2	CSARGGRNTGELFF
TRBV11-2	TRBJ2-7	CASSLGWLGAYEQYF
TRBV5-1	TRBJ2-3	CASSSPGLAGGRAVDTQYF
TRBV25-1	TRBJ2-1	CASIGREQFF
TRBV7-8	TRBJ2-2	CASSPESDGGFTGELFF
TRBV3-1	TRBJ2-1	CASSQDPARSSYNEQFF
TRBV5-1	TRBJ1-1	CASSIGTENTEAFF
TRBV4-1	TRBJ1-1	CASSQVVQGLNTEAFF
TRBV19	TRBJ2-7	CASRVRGESYEQYF
TRBV15	TRBJ2-5	CATSRGQETQYF
TRBV24-1	TRBJ2-5	CATGMAFETQYF
TRBV7-8	TRBJ2-3	CASSFALVWGTPSTDTQYF
TRBV27	TRBJ1-1	CASSPRRQGGTEAFF
TRBV7-2	TRBJ2-1	CASSPRGRSGLSYNEQFF
TRBV24-1	TRBJ1-4	CATSDKEEAWREIEKLFF
TRBV20-1	TRBJ2-7	CSATLAELYEQYF
TRBV7-9	TRBJ2-3	CASSLAEVAGISTDTQYF
TRBV15	TRBJ1-3	CATQGAVGNTIYF
TRBV7-8	TRBJ2-5	CASSSRGAWETQYF
TRBV7-2	TRBJ1-2	CASTTSGTDNYGYTF
TRBV4-1	TRBJ2-5	CASSQEGGGAETQYF
TRBV7-6	TRBJ2-7	CASSPGQGSDEQYF
TRBV12-3/TRBV12-4	TRBJ2-2	CASSSSDRTGPLNTGELFF
TRBV9	TRBJ1-1	CASSATVGFTEAFF